Presented here are 15 T cell receptor beta chains from one specimen sequenced in a study of OX40 agonist ivuxolimab in advanced cancers. Assay used: immunoSEQ multiplex PCR; TCRdb lists only in-frame clones, some missing. The sample yields about 7,900 clones, more than 75% seen once. The specimen comprised CD4+ or CD8+ T cells sorted from blood, sampled in a trial of the OX40 agonist ivuxolimab. The receptors originated from an adult with an advanced solid tumor such as melanoma, head and neck, liver or kidney cancer.

This clone was observed a single time. The chain couples TRBV5-4 to TRBJ2-7; TRBD1 agrees at 8 bases. The CDR3 contains 15 residues. V lost 5 bases to trimming and J lost 7 bases; unmatched junction nucleotides: 14. Germline lookup yields CDR1 SGHNT and CDR2 YYREEE (reference sequence). This chain's CDR3 is CASRPGVGTGLEQYF. The CDR3 nucleotides are TGTGCCAGCAGGCCCGGTGTTGGGACAGGCCTTGAGCAGTACTTC. The entire variable domain, with the rest obtained from reference TRBV5-4 and TRBJ2-7, is as follows: ETGVTQSPTHLIKTRGQQVTLRCSSQSGHNTVSWYQQALGQGPQFIFQYYREEENGRGNFPPRFSGLQFPNYSSELNVNALELDDSALYLCASRPGVGTGLEQYFGPGTRLTVT.

The J gene is TRBJ2-3, the V gene TRBV25-1, with D possibly being TRBD1 (5 bases). V was trimmed by 3 bases and J by 2 bases, leaving 12 bases between them. This CDR3 is built from 15 residues. Germline-derived CDR1 and CDR2 are MGHDK and SYGVNS. The CDR3 DNA reads TGTGCCAGCAGTGATGGCGAAGGGGACACAGATACGCAGTATTTT. This encodes CASSDGEGDTDTQYF.

V usage is TRBV6-4 and J usage is TRBJ2-2; D ambiguous. Looked up from germline, CDR1 is MRHNA and CDR2 is SNTAGT. V lost 0 bases to trimming and J lost 3 bases, with 11 bases between them. CDR3 size: 16 residues. The CDR3 loop reads CASSDSPGLDTGELFF. In DNA form, the CDR3 reads TGTGCCAGCAGTGACTCGCCCGGGCTAGACACCGGGGAGCTGTTTTTT.

The chain joins TRBV2 to TRBJ1-6, with D unclear. The CDR3 runs to 15 residues. The V gene lost 1 base and the J gene lost 5 bases, with 9 bases spanning the gap. CDR1 and CDR2 from the germline V gene are SNHLY and FYNNEI. The CDR3 nucleotides read TGTGCCAGCAGTGAAGGTTTGCAGAATAATTCACCCCTCCACTTT. Translation gives CASSEGLQNNSPLHF.

The rearrangement uses TRBV28 and TRBJ2-7, with D unresolved. Germline CDR1 MDHEN, CDR2 SYDVKM. This CDR3 spans 15 amino acids. Trimming removed 7 bases at V and 0 bases at J, with 16 bases between. The CDR3 DNA follows: TGTGCCAGCACTCTTCACGGAAAGGGCTCCTACGAGCAGTACTTC. This translates into CASTLHGKGSYEQYF.

The V call is TRBV6-5, the J call TRBJ2-5; a possible D gene is TRBD2 (6 bases). In germline, CDR1 is MNHEY, CDR2 SVGAGI. Trimming shortened V by 8 bases and J by 4 bases, and 20 bases separated the two germline ends. The CDR3 covers 15 residues. CDR3 in amino acids: CASAPGSGVVETQYF. The CDR3 DNA is TGTGCCAGCGCCCCAGGGTCGGGGGTGGTAGAGACCCAGTACTTC.

The rearrangement joins TRBV9 to TRBJ2-3, with 10 bases aligning to TRBD2. There are 15 residues in the CDR3. CDR1 is SGDLS, CDR2 YYNGEE, per germline. The ends lost 4 bases at V and 6 bases at J; junction bases unmatched: 8. In nucleotides, the CDR3 is TGTGCCAGCAGCCTAGTTACTAGCGGGACCGATACGCAGTATTTT. Translating gives CASSLVTSGTDTQYF.

CDR3: CASSTPGGAGNTEAFF. The DNA of the CDR3 is TGTGCCAGCAGCACTCCAGGGGGCGCGGGAAACACTGAAGCTTTCTTT. The chain links TRBV7-9 to TRBJ1-1; 8 bases align to TRBD1. Germline lookup yields CDR1 SEHNR and CDR2 FQNEAQ (reference sequence). The V and J ends lost 5 bases and 2 bases, in that order; junction bases with no gene match: 10. This CDR3 has 16 amino acids.

The chain employs TRBV28 and TRBJ1-2; D call uncertain. Germline CDR1 and CDR2: MDHEN and SYDVKM. The germline V and J ends were trimmed by 1 base and 5 bases, with 11 bases remaining between them. CDR3 length equals 14 residues. The CDR3 DNA is TGTGCCAGCAGTTTATACTTAACGGGGTATGGCTACACCTTC. This sequence encodes CASSLYLTGYGYTF.

The rearrangement joins TRBV7-9 to TRBJ2-1; 14 bases are shared with TRBD2. The CDR3 has 17 residues. Per the germline V gene, CDR1 is SEHNR and CDR2 is FQNEAQ (reference sequence). J gave up 8 bases and V 4 bases, and 10 bases lay outside the gene matches. The CDR3 sequence: CASSYPGLAGVYDEQFF. The CDR3 DNA reads TGTGCCAGCAGCTATCCGGGACTAGCGGGAGTATACGATGAGCAGTTCTTC.

The chain links TRBV28 to TRBJ2-1; TRBD2 aligns across 7 bases. Trimming at V came to 7 bases and at J to 1 base, leaving 4 bases not matched to a gene. The CDR3 length is 14 residues. The V gene's germline CDR1 is MDHEN and CDR2 SYDVKM. The CDR3 protein is CASMGEGSYNEQFF. The CDR3 DNA follows: TGTGCCAGCATGGGGGAGGGATCCTACAATGAGCAGTTCTTC.

This chain joins TRBV12-5 and TRBJ2-7; D gene ambiguous. The CDR3 totals 19 residues. CDR1 and CDR2 (germline): LGHNT, FRNRAP. Trimming cost V 1 base and J 0 bases, with 22 bases left between them. The CDR3: CASGLGNQEWAFSSYEQYF. Here the CDR3 DNA reads TGTGCTAGTGGTTTGGGAAATCAGGAGTGGGCCTTCAGCTCCTACGAGCAGTACTTC.

The J gene is TRBJ2-7, the V gene TRBV5-4, with D maybe TRBD1 (5 bases). Trimming stripped 3 bases from V and 4 bases from J, with 17 bases between. The germline CDR1 and CDR2 sequences are SGHNT and YYREEE (reference sequence). The CDR3 totals 15 residues. CDR3 DNA sequence: TGTGCCAGCAGCTCATGGTCCCAGGGAATTTACGAGCAGTACTTC. Its protein product is CASSSWSQGIYEQYF.

This rearrangement joins TRBV15 to TRBJ2-2; 8 nucleotides agree with TRBD2. The V gene's germline CDR1 is LNHNV and CDR2 YYDKDF (reference sequence). This CDR3 is built from 15 residues. V lost 6 bases, J lost 3 bases, and 6 bases stayed unmatched. The CDR3 spells CATRDGTRDTGELFF. CDR3 coding DNA: TGTGCCACCAGAGACGGGACTAGGGACACCGGGGAGCTGTTTTTT.

This chain uses TRBV18 with TRBJ1-1; a possible D gene is TRBD1 (6 bases). Germline assignment: CDR1 KGHSH and CDR2 LQKENI. The V gene lost 0 bases and the J gene lost 7 bases, with 12 bases spanning the gap. The CDR3 loop spans 14 amino acids. The CDR3 nucleotides read TGTGCCAGCTCACCACCGACGGGACACGTTGAAGCTTTCTTT. Its protein product is CASSPPTGHVEAFF.